Here is one TCR beta chain with its context. CDR3 length: 12 residues. Germline V gene sequence: CDR1 LNHDA, CDR2 SQIVND (reference sequence). V lost 5 bases to trimming and J lost 5 bases, with 9 bases between them. The data derive from a study of blood T cell repertoires in COVID-19. Sequenced by immunoSEQ multiplex PCR; TCRdb stores in-frame clones only, minus some. Of 200,000 to 300,000 clones listed, approximately 90% are singletons. The rearrangement uses TRBV19 and TRBJ1-2; no clear D. The sequence derives from a woman aged 40 to 50 who had recovered from COVID-19. The sequencing input was peripheral blood. CDR3 DNA sequence: TGTGCCAGTAGTCCCCGAGGGTATGGCTACACCTTC. As protein: CASSPRGYGYTF.